The rows below give T cell receptor beta chains drawn from one sample of a study of OX40 agonist ivuxolimab in advanced cancers. TCRdb's table, derived via immunoSEQ multiplex PCR, lists solely in-frame clones and lacks some. The sample gives tens of thousands of clones, 85% to 90% of which show up once; about 6.3% is in the top ten. This specimen was CD4+ or CD8+ T cells sorted from blood, taken in a trial of the OX40 agonist ivuxolimab. Receptors were obtained from an adult with an advanced solid tumor such as melanoma, head and neck, liver or kidney cancer. Both conserved end residues are part of each CDR3. The D gene is left open where the match is weak. Not every row has a clone size; where given, it reads once, few, many or a size class.

d_call: .; v_call: TRBV6-5; clone_size: .; j_call: TRBJ1-4; cdr3_nt: TGTGCCAGCCAGGAGGAGGGGCCAACTAATGAAAAACTGTTTTTT; cdr3_aa: CASQEEGPTNEKLFF
d_call: TRBD2; v_call: TRBV2; clone_size: .; j_call: TRBJ2-1; cdr3_nt: TGTGCCAGCAGTGAAGCTAGTTTTGGGACTAGAGCCGGCGATGAGCAGTTCTTC; cdr3_aa: CASSEASFGTRAGDEQFF
d_call: .; v_call: TRBV7-3; clone_size: once; j_call: TRBJ2-4; cdr3_nt: TGTGCCAGCAGCCATTCTGGGGGGACTGACATTCAGTACTTC; cdr3_aa: CASSHSGGTDIQYF
d_call: TRBD2; v_call: TRBV27; clone_size: .; j_call: TRBJ2-3; cdr3_nt: TGTGCCAGCAGTCCCCCCCGCGGGAGTGCCACAGATACGCAGTATTTT; cdr3_aa: CASSPPRGSATDTQYF
d_call: .; v_call: TRBV19; clone_size: .; j_call: TRBJ2-7; cdr3_nt: TGTGCCAGTAGTATCGGTGTCGAGCAGTACTTC; cdr3_aa: CASSIGVEQYF
d_call: .; v_call: TRBV4-3; clone_size: .; j_call: TRBJ1-3; cdr3_nt: TGCGCCAGCAGCCAAGATCCGGCGGGGGTTGGAAACACCATATATTTT; cdr3_aa: CASSQDPAGVGNTIYF
d_call: .; v_call: TRBV27; clone_size: .; j_call: TRBJ1-2; cdr3_nt: TGTGCCAGCAGTTTATCGTGGGCTCGCCCCAAGGGGGGGGATAACTATGGCTACACCTTC; cdr3_aa: CASSLSWARPKGGDNYGYTF
d_call: .; v_call: TRBV19; clone_size: .; j_call: TRBJ2-1; cdr3_nt: TGTGCCAGTAGTATTGGAGTCAATGAGCAGTTCTTC; cdr3_aa: CASSIGVNEQFF
d_call: .; v_call: TRBV4-1; clone_size: .; j_call: TRBJ1-2; cdr3_nt: TGCGCCAGCAGCCAAGGCCTAGGCTACACCTTC; cdr3_aa: CASSQGLGYTF
d_call: TRBD1; v_call: TRBV28; clone_size: .; j_call: TRBJ2-7; cdr3_nt: TGTGCCAGCAGCAAAAGAGCGACAGGGTTCGAGCAGTACTTC; cdr3_aa: CASSKRATGFEQYF
d_call: .; v_call: TRBV15; clone_size: .; j_call: TRBJ1-5; cdr3_nt: TGTGCCACCAGCAGAGATAGACAGTTTAATCAGCCCCAGCATTTT; cdr3_aa: CATSRDRQFNQPQHF
d_call: .; v_call: TRBV16; clone_size: once; j_call: TRBJ1-5; cdr3_nt: TGTGCCAGCAGCCTCTCCCGGGCCCCCAATCAGCCCCAGCATTTT; cdr3_aa: CASSLSRAPNQPQHF
d_call: .; v_call: TRBV5-6; clone_size: .; j_call: TRBJ1-1; cdr3_nt: TGTGCCAGCAGCTTGGAAGCAGTTCTGAACACTGAAGCTTTCTTT; cdr3_aa: CASSLEAVLNTEAFF
d_call: TRBD1; v_call: TRBV28; clone_size: .; j_call: TRBJ2-2; cdr3_nt: TGTGCCAGCACCTCAGGGACAGGGGCCACCGGGGAGCTGTTTTTT; cdr3_aa: CASTSGTGATGELFF
d_call: TRBD1; v_call: TRBV29-1; clone_size: .; j_call: TRBJ2-2; cdr3_nt: TGCAGCGCCAGGGGGCCGCACACCGGGGAGCTGTTTTTT; cdr3_aa: CSARGPHTGELFF
d_call: .; v_call: TRBV15; clone_size: .; j_call: TRBJ1-1; cdr3_nt: TGTGCCACCAGCAGAGAGTTACTTATCGGGGACGGACTGTATGAAGCTTTCTTT; cdr3_aa: CATSRELLIGDGLYEAFF
d_call: .; v_call: TRBV19; clone_size: .; j_call: TRBJ2-7; cdr3_nt: TGTGCCAGTAGTAGAGGGTTCCGGAACGAGCAGTACTTC; cdr3_aa: CASSRGFRNEQYF
d_call: .; v_call: TRBV11-3; clone_size: once; j_call: TRBJ2-3; cdr3_nt: TGTGCCAGCAGCTTAGCTTCGGGCAGATCCTCTAGCACAGATACGCAGTATTTT; cdr3_aa: CASSLASGRSSSTDTQYF
d_call: TRBD2; v_call: TRBV9; clone_size: few; j_call: TRBJ2-7; cdr3_nt: TGTGCCAGCAGTGTCGGGGGGGATGCCTACGAGCAGTACTTC; cdr3_aa: CASSVGGDAYEQYF
d_call: TRBD1; v_call: TRBV7-8; clone_size: .; j_call: TRBJ2-2; cdr3_nt: TGTGCCAGCAGCTTACTAGGGGGCCTCGTCGTAACCGGGGAGCTGTTTTTT; cdr3_aa: CASSLLGGLVVTGELFF
d_call: .; v_call: TRBV27; clone_size: .; j_call: TRBJ2-2; cdr3_nt: TGTGCCAGCAGTACCGTATTAAACACCGGGGAGCTGTTTTTT; cdr3_aa: CASSTVLNTGELFF
d_call: .; v_call: TRBV6-1; clone_size: once; j_call: TRBJ2-7; cdr3_nt: TGTGCCAGCAGTGAAAACCCCGTCTACCCAGGAGCCTACGAGCAGTACTTC; cdr3_aa: CASSENPVYPGAYEQYF
d_call: .; v_call: TRBV6-5; clone_size: .; j_call: TRBJ2-2; cdr3_nt: TGTGCCAGCAGTTACGGAGGGGGAAACACCGGGGAGCTGTTTTTT; cdr3_aa: CASSYGGGNTGELFF
d_call: .; v_call: TRBV7-9; clone_size: .; j_call: TRBJ2-7; cdr3_nt: TGTGCCAGCAGCTTAGTTTTGACGGACGAACAGTACTTC; cdr3_aa: CASSLVLTDEQYF
d_call: TRBD1; v_call: TRBV27; clone_size: .; j_call: TRBJ2-7; cdr3_nt: TGTGCCAGCAGTTTAATTGGGGGACAGGGGGACGAGCAGTACTTC; cdr3_aa: CASSLIGGQGDEQYF
d_call: .; v_call: TRBV7-3; clone_size: .; j_call: TRBJ2-1; cdr3_nt: TGTGCCAGCAGCTCCGACGGGCGGGATGAGCAGTTCTTC; cdr3_aa: CASSSDGRDEQFF
d_call: TRBD1; v_call: TRBV5-7; clone_size: .; j_call: TRBJ2-7; cdr3_nt: TGTGCCAGCAGCTTCGAGACAGGGGGGAGCTACGAGCAGTACTTC; cdr3_aa: CASSFETGGSYEQYF
d_call: TRBD2; v_call: TRBV5-6; clone_size: .; j_call: TRBJ2-5; cdr3_nt: TGTGCCAGCAGTTGGGGGACTAGCGGGCAAGAGACCCAGTACTTC; cdr3_aa: CASSWGTSGQETQYF
d_call: .; v_call: TRBV29-1; clone_size: .; j_call: TRBJ1-2; cdr3_nt: TGCAGCGTTGAAGGGCAAGGGGCCGGTCCCTTAAACTATGGCTACACCTTC; cdr3_aa: CSVEGQGAGPLNYGYTF
d_call: TRBD2; v_call: TRBV30; clone_size: .; j_call: TRBJ2-7; cdr3_nt: TGTGCCTGGAACCCCCGCGGGAGCTCCTACGAGCAGTACTTC; cdr3_aa: CAWNPRGSSYEQYF
d_call: TRBD2; v_call: TRBV29-1; clone_size: .; j_call: TRBJ2-3; cdr3_nt: TGCAGCGTTGACGGGACTAGCGGGAGGCCTTACGGCACAGATACGCAGTATTTT; cdr3_aa: CSVDGTSGRPYGTDTQYF
d_call: .; v_call: TRBV10-2; clone_size: .; j_call: TRBJ2-1; cdr3_nt: TGCGCCAGCAGTGCCGGCGCGGATGAGCAGTTCTTC; cdr3_aa: CASSAGADEQFF
d_call: .; v_call: TRBV7-7; clone_size: .; j_call: TRBJ2-7; cdr3_nt: TGTGCTAGCAGCTTAGGGGAGGATTCCTACGAGCAGTACTTC; cdr3_aa: CASSLGEDSYEQYF
d_call: TRBD1; v_call: TRBV5-6; clone_size: .; j_call: TRBJ1-2; cdr3_nt: TGTGCCAGCAGCTCGGAGGATGGTGAGGGGGCGGTGTTCTATGGCTACACCTTC; cdr3_aa: CASSSEDGEGAVFYGYTF
d_call: .; v_call: TRBV6-5; clone_size: .; j_call: TRBJ1-2; cdr3_nt: TGTGCCAGCAGTTACTCATCCGGGGGCAGTGAGTATGGCTACACCTTC; cdr3_aa: CASSYSSGGSEYGYTF
d_call: TRBD1; v_call: TRBV4-1; clone_size: .; j_call: TRBJ1-3; cdr3_nt: TGCGCCAGCAGCCAAGAGAAAGTCGACAGGGACGGAAACACCATATATTTT; cdr3_aa: CASSQEKVDRDGNTIYF
d_call: .; v_call: TRBV5-8; clone_size: .; j_call: TRBJ1-2; cdr3_nt: TGTGCCAGCAGCTCCGGCAGGGGAAAGGGTTATGGCTACACCTTC; cdr3_aa: CASSSGRGKGYGYTF
d_call: .; v_call: TRBV15; clone_size: .; j_call: TRBJ2-1; cdr3_nt: TGTGCCACCAGCAGAGAGGACAGCCCTGGGTCCAATGAGCAGTTCTTC; cdr3_aa: CATSREDSPGSNEQFF
d_call: .; v_call: TRBV5-6; clone_size: .; j_call: TRBJ2-7; cdr3_nt: TGTGCCAGCAGCTTGGCCGGAGGCAGAGGTTACGAGCAGTACTTC; cdr3_aa: CASSLAGGRGYEQYF
d_call: .; v_call: TRBV7-3; clone_size: few; j_call: TRBJ2-7; cdr3_nt: TGTGCCAGCAGCCTCACGGCGGGAAGCTCCTACGAGCAGTACTTC; cdr3_aa: CASSLTAGSSYEQYF
d_call: .; v_call: TRBV6-5; clone_size: .; j_call: TRBJ1-1; cdr3_nt: TGTGCCAGCAGTTACGTAAGGGGTCGGGACACTGAAGCTTTCTTT; cdr3_aa: CASSYVRGRDTEAFF
d_call: TRBD2; v_call: TRBV9; clone_size: .; j_call: TRBJ2-5; cdr3_nt: TGTGCCAGCAGCTCTACGACCCAGGCGGGGGTTCCCCAAGAGACCCAGTACTTC; cdr3_aa: CASSSTTQAGVPQETQYF
d_call: TRBD1; v_call: TRBV4-1; clone_size: .; j_call: TRBJ2-7; cdr3_nt: TGCGCCAGCAGCCAGCACGTCTTCGGGACAGACTACACCTACGAGCAGTACTTC; cdr3_aa: CASSQHVFGTDYTYEQYF